The 9 T cell receptor beta chains below were found in one sample sequenced in a study of long-term antiretroviral therapy in people with HIV. It was version v3.0 of the immunoSEQ assay that was run at survey level. Using immunoSEQ multiplex PCR, the repertoire was profiled, and TCRdb retains in-frame clones only, with some absent. The sample yields some 15,000 clones, about 88% seen once. The source material was unsorted PBMCs, sampled 2.1 years after starting antiretroviral therapy. Receptors originate from a woman aged 40-49 years with HIV.

The chain uses TRBV7-3 and TRBJ2-3, with D perhaps TRBD2 (7 bases). This CDR3 has 14 residues. Germline lookup yields CDR1 SGHTA and CDR2 FQGTGA. V lost 2 bases, J lost 5 bases, and 11 bases lay in between. CDR3 bases: TGTGCCAGCAGCTTAGTGGGGGGGCAAGATACGCAGTATTTT. Amino acid sequence: CASSLVGGQDTQYF.

This chain joins TRBV9 and TRBJ1-1; 10 bases agree with TRBD1. V dropped 1 base and J dropped 5; count of bases not matched to a gene: 8. CDR1 and CDR2 (germline): SGDLS, YYNGEE. The CDR3 runs to 16 residues. For the CDR3, the DNA is TGTGCCAGCAGCGTAAACCCCGGGACAGGGGTTACTGAAGCTTTCTTT. Amino acid sequence: CASSVNPGTGVTEAFF. The full variable domain, its missing parts supplied by reference TRBV9 and TRBJ1-1, is DSGVTQTPKHLITATGQRVTLRCSPRSGDLSVYWYQQSLDQGLQFLIQYYNGEERAKGNILERFSAQQFPDLHSELNLSSLELGDSALYFCASSVNPGTGVTEAFFGQGTRLTVV.

The gene calls are TRBV7-7 and TRBJ1-5, with TRBD1 as a possible D gene (5 bases). Trimming cost V 4 bases and J 2 bases, with 9 bases left between them. The CDR3 has 14 residues. Germline V gene sequence: CDR1 SSHAT, CDR2 FNYEAQ (reference sequence). CDR3 coding DNA: TGTGCCAGCAGCTCCCGGGGCCGCAATCAGCCCCAGCATTTT. Translating gives CASSSRGRNQPQHF.

This chain joins TRBV7-9 and TRBJ2-7; 8 bases fit TRBD2. The CDR3 has 16 amino acids. Germline CDR1 and CDR2: SEHNR and FQNEAQ (reference sequence). With 2 bases clipped from V and 5 bases from J, the junction kept 11 bases outside the gene matches. This CDR3 is CASSLSGGGPFHEQYF. In DNA, the CDR3 is TGTGCCAGCAGCTTATCGGGGGGGGGCCCATTCCACGAGCAGTACTTC.

The chain carries TRBV7-2 and TRBJ1-5; 9 bases are shared with TRBD1. CDR1 is SGHTA, CDR2 FQGNSA, per germline. The CDR3 contains 14 residues. Germline trimming cut 3 bases from V and 7 bases from J; bases unmatched to any gene: 4. CDR3 region: CASSFRQGGQPQHF. The CDR3 coding sequence is TGTGCCAGCAGCTTTCGACAGGGGGGACAGCCCCAGCATTTT.

The V and J genes are TRBV7-2 and TRBJ2-3, with 12 positions matching TRBD2. The ends lost 4 bases at V and 4 bases at J; junction bases unmatched: 9. Looked up from germline, CDR1 is SGHTA and CDR2 is FQGNSA. The CDR3 spans 17 residues. CDR3 sequence reads: CASSYRLAGEAADTQYF. CDR3 sequence (DNA): TGTGCCAGCAGCTATCGACTAGCGGGGGAGGCGGCAGATACGCAGTATTTT.

V usage is TRBV6-5 and J usage is TRBJ2-7; tentative D call: TRBD2 (6 bases). The CDR3 is 15 amino acids. V was cut by 8 bases and J by 0 bases, with 17 bases left in between. The germline CDR1 and CDR2 sequences are MNHEY and SVGAGI. The CDR3 DNA is TGTGCCAGCGGTGTCCCGGGACTGAGCTCCTACGAGCAGTACTTC. Translation gives CASGVPGLSSYEQYF.

This chain joins TRBV10-3 and TRBJ1-3; tentative D call: TRBD1 (6 bases). Germline V CDR1 and CDR2: ENHRY, SYGVKD. There are 20 residues in the CDR3. V gave up 2 bases and J gave up 0 bases, with 23 bases separating them. The CDR3 here is CAISEPEGLRRDNSGNTIYF. The CDR3 DNA is TGTGCCATCAGTGAGCCAGAAGGTTTACGTAGGGACAACTCTGGAAACACCATATATTTT.

V gene TRBV30 combines with J gene TRBJ1-2; D not resolved. V was trimmed by 5 bases and J by 2 bases, leaving 9 bases between them. Germline V gene data show CDR1 as GTSNPN and CDR2 as SVGIG (reference sequence). The CDR3 totals 12 residues. This CDR3 is CAWDIRNYGYTF. DNA of the CDR3: TGTGCCTGGGACATTCGGAACTATGGCTACACCTTC. The full variable domain, completed using reference TRBV30 and TRBJ1-2, is SQTIHQWPATLVQPVGSPLSLECTVEGTSNPNLYWYRQAAGRGLQLLFYSVGIGQISSEVPQNLSASRPQDRQFILSSKKLLLSDSGFYLCAWDIRNYGYTFGSGTRLTVV.